The 30 T cell receptor beta chains given below trace back to one sample, sequenced in a study of T cells in Graves' hyperthyroidism and ophthalmopathy. RNA transcripts provided the source from which TCR beta CDR3 regions were amplified. Researchers ran a first-round RT-PCR on the TCR CDR3 using the HTBI primer set. MiXCR, run by TCRdb on the multiplex PCR reads, gives a single entry per CDR3 protein. The table records 35,000 to 45,000 distinct CDR3 sequences, approximately 52% of them present only once. Sequenced: blood. The receptors derive from a man between 35 and 55 years old with Graves' ophthalmopathy.

This clonotype was picked up many times. This sequence joins TRBV11-1 and TRBJ2-7, with 7 positions matching TRBD1. This CDR3 contains 14 residues. Germline CDR1 is SGHAT and CDR2 is FQDESV (reference sequence). After removal of 5 bases from V and 3 bases from J, the junction contained 7 bases not matched to a gene. The CDR3 sequence is CASSLGTVNYEQYF. CDR3 DNA sequence: TGTGCCAGCAGCCTGGGGACAGTTAACTACGAGCAGTACTTC.

This clonotype has ten or more counts. The V and J genes are TRBV6-5 and TRBJ1-1; no definite D call. V was shortened by 6 bases and J by 3 bases, with 14 bases between the two germline ends. Germline V gives CDR1 MNHEY, CDR2 SVGAGI. The CDR3 length is 14 residues. CDR3 residues: CASRPGEQHTEAFF. Here the CDR3 DNA reads TGTGCCAGCAGGCCTGGGGAACAGCACACTGAAGCTTTCTTT.

The count of this clonotype is one. At one of its ends the junction is not consistent with the germline gene, which may arise from a read error. This chain uses TRBV6-1 with TRBJ1-1; D gene uncertain. The CDR3 spans 15 residues. Germline V gives CDR1 MNHNS, CDR2 SASEGT. The CDR3 DNA sequence: TGTGCCAGCAGTGAAGGGTTTGGTGGGAACACTGAAGCTTCCTTT. This codes for CASSEGFGGNTEASF.

V and J are TRBV20-1 and TRBJ1-5, with 8 bases fitting TRBD1. The germline V gene encodes CDR1 DFQATT and CDR2 SNEGSKA (reference sequence). This CDR3 has 12 amino acids. Germline trimming cut 6 bases from V and 7 bases from J; bases unmatched to any gene: 5. CDR3 coding DNA: TGCAGTGCGCAGGGGGCAGGACAGCCCCAGCATTTT. This gives the protein CSAQGAGQPQHF.

This clonotype was found many times. The V call is TRBV11-2, the J call TRBJ2-1; no clear D gene. The CDR3 length is 13 residues. The V end lost 2 bases, the J end lost 7 bases, and 9 bases lay between the germline ends. CDR1 SGHAT and CDR2 FQNNGV come from the germline V gene. CDR3 amino acids: CASSLIVGNEQFF. As DNA, the CDR3 is TGTGCCAGCAGCTTAATTGTGGGTAATGAGCAGTTCTTC.

CDR3 loop: CASSQDRSSGNTIYF. The CDR3 DNA reads TGTGCCAGTAGTCAAGACAGGTCCTCTGGAAACACCATATATTTT. The J gene is TRBJ1-3, the V gene TRBV19, with D tentatively TRBD1 (6 bases). Germline CDR1 reads LNHDA; CDR2 reads SQIVND (reference sequence). The V gene lost 5 bases and the J gene lost 0 bases, with 11 bases spanning the gap. The CDR3 is 15 amino acids.

The genes are TRBV5-1 and TRBJ1-4; D is ambiguous. Trimming removed 0 bases at V and 7 bases at J, with 10 bases between. The CDR3 extends over 14 amino acids. The V gene's germline CDR1 is SGHRS and CDR2 YFSETQ. DNA of the CDR3: TGCGCCAGCAGCTTGGGGGTGCGGGGTGAAAAACTGTTTTTT. Its protein is CASSLGVRGEKLFF.

The V gene is TRBV7-2, the J gene TRBJ1-2; possibly TRBD1 for D (6 bases). This CDR3 is 15 amino acids long. Germline-derived CDR1 and CDR2 are SGHTA and FQGNSA. Trimming removed 7 bases at V and 8 bases at J, with 23 bases between. CDR3 residues: CASKIGGYTGEGYTF. The CDR3 DNA reads TGTGCCAGCAAAATAGGGGGGTACACCGGGGAGGGCTACACCTTC.

Comments on this clonotype: One end of the junction fails to match germline, which may point to a read error. V is TRBV14 and J is TRBJ2-2; maybe TRBD2 (5 bases). Germline CDR1 and CDR2: SGHDN and FVKESK. The CDR3 has 14 residues. In DNA form, the CDR3 reads TGTGCCGGCAGCCTAGTGTGGCGGGCCGGGGAGCTGTTTTTT. Its protein product is CAGSLVWRAGELFF. Full variable domain (rest looked up from reference TRBV14 and TRBJ2-2): EAGVTQFPSHSVIEKGQTVTLRCDPISGHDNLYWYRRVMGKEIKFLLHFVKESKQDESGMPNNRFLAERTGGTYSTLKVQPAELEDSGVYFCAGSLVWRAGELFFGEGSRLTVL.

The chain has TRBV20-1 and TRBJ1-4; D is undetermined. The CDR3 runs to 11 residues. V was pared by 3 bases and J by 7 bases, with 6 bases between. Germline CDR1 DFQATT, CDR2 SNEGSKA (reference sequence). This chain's CDR3 is CSASWGEKLFF. CDR3 nucleotides: TGCAGTGCTAGCTGGGGTGAAAAACTGTTTTTT.

This CDR3 is CATSRSKSGTSGSWYNEQFF. CDR3 nucleotide sequence: TGTGCCACCAGCAGGTCCAAATCCGGGACTAGCGGGAGTTGGTACAATGAGCAGTTCTTC. The chain is built from TRBV15 and TRBJ2-1; the match to TRBD2 covers 14 bases. CDR3 length: 20 residues. CDR1 LNHNV and CDR2 YYDKDF come from the germline V gene (reference sequence). The J segment lost 4 bases and the V segment lost 3 bases, leaving 14 bases of the junction unmatched.

The rearrangement uses TRBV4-1 and TRBJ2-4; a weak D match, TRBD2 (6 bases). This CDR3 spans 17 amino acids. V dropped 1 base and J dropped 0 bases, with 13 bases sitting between them. Germline assignment: CDR1 MGHRA and CDR2 YSYEKL. As DNA, the CDR3 is TGCGCCAGCAGCCAAGGGAGGGTCACTGGAGCCAAAAACATTCAGTACTTC. Translation: CASSQGRVTGAKNIQYF.

The V call is TRBV6-1, the J call TRBJ2-5; TRBD2 might be the D (6 bases). Looked up from germline, CDR1 is MNHNS and CDR2 is SASEGT. The germline V and J ends were trimmed by 5 bases and 9 bases, with 25 bases remaining between them. CDR3 length: 16 residues. CDR3 nucleotide sequence: TGTGCCAGCAGTCCTCAAGTGCGGCAGACGGGGGAGTCCCAGTACTTC. Protein product: CASSPQVRQTGESQYF.

This chain's CDR3 is CASSGLERRWAIYF. CDR3 in DNA: TGTGCCAGTAGTGGGTTGGAGAGACGGTGGGCCATATATTTT. The chain joins TRBV19 to TRBJ1-3; D is unresolved. This CDR3 contains 14 residues. CDR1 and CDR2 from the germline V gene are LNHDA and SQIVND (reference sequence). V shed 5 bases and J shed 11 bases, with 19 bases lying between them.

This clonotype was counted many times. The chain combines TRBV19 with TRBJ2-2, with 8 bases matching TRBD1. The CDR3 is 14 amino acids. Germline CDR1 LNHDA, CDR2 SQIVND (reference sequence). The trim removed 10 bases at V and 2 bases at J, leaving 6 bases unmatched. The CDR3 spells CATRTGPNTGELFF. In DNA form, the CDR3 reads TGTGCCACCCGGACAGGGCCCAACACCGGGGAGCTGTTTTTT.

Details on this clonotype: Since the CDR3 does not end with the conserved phenylalanine or tryptophan, this likely comes from a read error. The chain employs TRBV25-1 and TRBJ1-6; weak D call: TRBD1 (5 bases). The CDR3 extends over 14 amino acids. Germline CDR1 and CDR2: MGHDK and SYGVNS. The CDR3 loop reads CASRAGPPNSPLHS. The CDR3 nucleotides are TGCGCCAGCAGGGCGGGACCTCCTAATTCACCCCTCCACTCT.

With respect to this clonotype: One junction end does not reproduce the germline sequence, and a read error may be involved. The genes are TRBV12-3 or TRBV12-4 and TRBJ2-1; D is unclear. This CDR3 is built from 13 residues. Written as DNA, the CDR3 is TGTGCCAGTAGTTTAGACATGGGCGGTGAGCAGTTCTTC. Its translation: CASSLDMGGEQFF.

The CDR3 sequence: CASRTGGMETQYF. DNA of the CDR3: TGTGCCAGCAGGACAGGGGGCATGGAGACCCAGTACTTC. The chain uses TRBV7-3 and TRBJ2-5, with 10 bases aligning to TRBD1. This CDR3 has 13 residues. The germline V gene encodes CDR1 SGHTA and CDR2 FQGTGA. With 6 bases clipped from V and 5 bases from J, the junction kept 3 bases outside the gene matches.

The chain uses TRBV20-1 and TRBJ2-7; tentative D call: TRBD1 (5 bases). CDR1 and CDR2 from the germline V gene are DFQATT and SNEGSKA (reference sequence). The CDR3 runs to 14 residues. The V and J ends lost 6 bases and 7 bases respectively, with 22 bases between them. CDR3 sequence reads: CSAQRDSLTREQYF. In DNA, the CDR3 is TGCAGTGCACAAAGAGACAGTCTAACAAGGGAGCAGTACTTC.

The sample holds many counts of this clonotype. The chain joins TRBV6-1 to TRBJ2-1, with D tentatively TRBD2 (5 bases). This CDR3 region has 15 residues. The germline V and J ends were trimmed by 0 bases and 1 base, with 7 bases remaining between them. Per the germline V gene, CDR1 is MNHNS and CDR2 is SASEGT. CDR3 loop: CASSEAAVSYNEQFF. Written as DNA, the CDR3 is TGTGCCAGCAGTGAAGCAGCGGTTTCCTACAATGAGCAGTTCTTC.

The rearrangement links TRBV24-1 to TRBJ1-4, with D possibly TRBD1 on 6 matching bases. V lost 7 bases to trimming and J lost 7 bases, with 15 bases between them. The CDR3 has 14 residues. Germline loops: CDR1 KGHDR, CDR2 SFDVKD. The CDR3 loop is CATSSRGQGEKLFF. Written as DNA, the CDR3 is TGTGCCACCAGCAGCCGGGGGCAGGGTGAAAAACTGTTTTTT.

This clonotype appeared once. The chain couples TRBV4-3 to TRBJ1-1; D possibly corresponds to TRBD1 (5 bases). Trimming stripped 0 bases from V and 2 bases from J, with 10 bases between. Germline-derived CDR1 and CDR2 are LGHNA and YSLEER. CDR3 length equals 15 residues. The CDR3 region has the DNA TGCGCCAGCAGCCAAGATAGAGGGGTCAACACTGAAGCTTTCTTT. Residues: CASSQDRGVNTEAFF.

This clonotype has at least ten counts. This chain joins TRBV20-1 and TRBJ1-5, with D unresolved. This CDR3 contains 14 residues. Deletions cut 0 bases from V and 7 bases from J, with 13 bases between. Germline assignment: CDR1 DFQATT and CDR2 SNEGSKA (reference sequence). CDR3: CSAREGSQRQPQHF. In DNA, the CDR3 is TGCAGTGCTAGAGAGGGCAGCCAAAGGCAGCCCCAGCATTTT.

This clonotype was seen a single time. V gene TRBV2 combines with J gene TRBJ2-7, with 12 bases aligning to TRBD1. This CDR3 has 15 amino acids. The V gene end was trimmed by 6 bases and the J gene end by 4 bases; junction bases not matched to a gene: 7. The germline gives CDR1 SNHLY, CDR2 FYNNEI. The CDR3 is CASRAGTGGMYEQYF. CDR3 in DNA: TGTGCCAGCAGGGCCGGGACAGGGGGCATGTACGAGCAGTACTTC.

This rearrangement joins TRBV7-3 to TRBJ1-1; D may be TRBD1 (5 bases). There are 14 residues in the CDR3. The V gene lost 2 bases and the J gene lost 4 bases, with 11 bases spanning the gap. Germline V gene data show CDR1 as SGHTA and CDR2 as FQGTGA. The CDR3 nucleotides read TGTGCCAGCAGCTTATCGGGGGGGATCACTGAAGCTTTCTTT. Protein: CASSLSGGITEAFF.

With respect to this clonotype: One end of the junction fails to match germline, which may point to a read error. The genes are TRBV7-8 and TRBJ2-7, with 7 positions matching TRBD2. Germline V lookup: CDR1 SGHVS, CDR2 FQNEAQ. CDR3 size: 12 residues. Here the CDR3 reads CASKMGLHEQYF. CDR3 in DNA: TGCGCCAGCAAGATGGGACTACACGAGCAATACTTC.

CDR3 sequence reads: CASSLTGATNEQFF. The CDR3 bases are TGTGCCAGCAGCTTGACAGGGGCAACTAATGAGCAGTTCTTC. V and J are TRBV5-4 and TRBJ2-1; 7 positions agree with TRBD1. The CDR3 covers 14 residues. Germline V gene data show CDR1 as SGHNT and CDR2 as YYREEE (reference sequence). J lost 7 bases, V lost 1 base, and 5 bases had no gene match. The full variable domain, its missing parts supplied by reference TRBV5-4 and TRBJ2-1, is ETGVTQSPTHLIKTRGQQVTLRCSSQSGHNTVSWYQQALGQGPQFIFQYYREEENGRGNFPPRFSGLQFPNYSSELNVNALELDDSALYLCASSLTGATNEQFFGPGTRLTVL.

The genes are TRBV9 and TRBJ2-1; 10 bases fit TRBD2. From germline, CDR1 is SGDLS and CDR2 YYNGEE. Germline trimming cut 5 bases from V and 4 bases from J; bases unmatched to any gene: 0. This CDR3 is built from 13 residues. The CDR3 nucleotides are TGTGCCAGCAGGACTAGCGGGTACAATGAGCAGTTCTTC. Protein sequence: CASRTSGYNEQFF.

In its sample, this clonotype was seen many times. This chain uses TRBV5-6 with TRBJ1-5, with a tentative D call TRBD1 (5 bases). Germline CDR1 and CDR2: SGHDT and YYEEEE. V lost 4 bases and J lost 6, with 17 bases in between. This CDR3 comprises 15 residues. The CDR3 is CASSLAGPGIQPQHF. The DNA for the CDR3 is TGTGCCAGCAGCCTGGCGGGACCGGGCATTCAGCCCCAGCATTTT.

A remark on this clonotype: The CDR3 does not close with the conserved phenylalanine or tryptophan, likely indicating a read error. This chain joins TRBV7-6 and TRBJ2-7, with 9 bases lining up with TRBD1. The CDR3 is 14 residues long. CDR1 is SGHVS, CDR2 FNYEAQ, per germline. Losses at the gene ends were 5 bases for V and 2 bases for J; bases not matched to a gene: 4. The CDR3 reads CASSRDRVPYEQYS. The CDR3 DNA sequence: TGTGCCAGCAGCCGGGACAGGGTCCCCTACGAGCAGTACTCC.